This T cell receptor beta chain emerged from a study of early T cells in non-severe SARS-CoV-2 infection listed by TCRdb under 2021. Context from the whole study: Because TCR sequencing was done on bulk RNA from unsorted whole blood, the alpha and beta chains could not be paired.

This clonotype has a handful of counts. This receptor's antigen is unknown. No clone much larger than this one lies a single base away; base qualities are absent. Counted from cysteine to phenylalanine, this CDR3 has 15 amino acids. Of all the DNA, just the CDR3 is kept, 45 bases in frame from base 1. CDR1 MGHRA and CDR2 YSYEKL were looked up in the germline V gene. Trimming accounts for 4 bases at V and 4 bases at J, while the number of junction bases matched to no gene is 4. The study was a case-control design nested within a healthcare worker cohort in London, UK, with weekly nasopharyngeal swab PCR tests and blood sampling. Healthcare workers were recruited during the week of the UK lockdown, between 23 and 31 March 2020, and followed weekly for up to roughly 15 weeks. General study outcomes and caveats: VDJdb matching was skewed toward anti-spike CD8 responses and likely underestimated virus-specific expansions by missing private and CD4 specificities.

Library generation was performed with 5' RACE. Sequencing took place on a NextSeq 500. In the TCR library protocol, unique molecular identifiers were attached to individual cDNA molecules to correct for PCR bias and sequencing error. Both TCR alpha and beta chains were sequenced, and tight co-correlation was observed between alpha and beta sequence abundances in each sample. Concerning the study's data processing: Decombinator V4 was used to annotate TCR sequences for V gene, J gene and CDR3. Expanded TCRs were defined as changing significantly between any two time points under a Poisson model with p below 0.0001. TCR abundances were normalised to the total number of TCRs sequenced per sample and expressed as counts per million. TRAV1-2 paired with TRAJ12, TRAJ20 or TRAJ33 defined MAIT TCRs, while TRAV10 paired with TRAJ18 defined iNKT TCRs. VDJdb, accessed 1 November 2021, was searched for CMV, EBV and SARS-CoV-2 annotated TCRs, excluding TCRs annotated for multiple antigens. TCRdb trimmed the raw reads at Q25, called clones with MiXCR and kept productive beta chains. Rows are combined by CDR3 protein, so each entry shows the most common genes and DNA. The V and J calls follow TCRdb's processing rather than the paper's. For this sample the table gives tens of thousands of distinct CDR3 sequences, of which around 9.9% were detected only once. The ten largest clones add up to 6.4% of the sample.

Source material: whole blood. The source of this sequence is an adult who was a healthcare worker with PCR-confirmed SARS-CoV-2 infection or an uninfected control (not recorded which). Rearrangement joined TRBV4-1 to TRBJ1-1; 12 bases in the junction line up with TRBD1. The base sequence is TGCGCCAGCAGCCCGGGACAGGGGGCAGGCACTGAAGCTTTCTTT. Its protein is CASSPGQGAGTEAFF.